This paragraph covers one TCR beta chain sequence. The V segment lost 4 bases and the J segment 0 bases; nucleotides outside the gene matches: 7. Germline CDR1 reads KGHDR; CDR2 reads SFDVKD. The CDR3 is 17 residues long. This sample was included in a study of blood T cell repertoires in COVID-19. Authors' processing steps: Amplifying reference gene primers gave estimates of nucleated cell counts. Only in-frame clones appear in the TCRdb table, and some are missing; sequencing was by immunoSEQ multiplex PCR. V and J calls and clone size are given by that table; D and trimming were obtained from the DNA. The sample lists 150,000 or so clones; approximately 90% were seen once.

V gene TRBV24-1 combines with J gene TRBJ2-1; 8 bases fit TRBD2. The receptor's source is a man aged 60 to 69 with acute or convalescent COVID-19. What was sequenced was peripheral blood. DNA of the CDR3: TGTGCCACCAGTGACAATAGCGGGGCGGTCTCCTACAATGAGCAGTTCTTC. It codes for CATSDNSGAVSYNEQFF.